The 10 T cell receptor beta chains below were found in one sample sequenced in a study of T-cell reconstitution after alpha-beta-depleted transplantation in children. Unique molecular identifiers featured in how the TCRbeta library was prepared. MiXCR was run by TCRdb on the PCR reads, yielding one entry per CDR3 protein. The profile shows just over 350,000 distinct CDR3 sequences, about an eighth of them singletons. The sample was PBMCs, taken from the stem cell graft. Receptors were obtained from a human donor who donated a stem cell graft to a child with Fanconi anemia.

The rearrangement uses TRBV10-3 and TRBJ1-2; 9 bases align to TRBD1. The ends lost 4 bases at V and 7 bases at J; junction bases unmatched: 13. CDR1 and CDR2 (germline): ENHRY, SYGVKD. This CDR3 is 16 amino acids long. The CDR3 loop is CAISAGQGHIQGGYTF. The CDR3 nucleotides are TGTGCCATCAGTGCCGGACAGGGGCATATCCAGGGTGGCTACACCTTC.

This clonotype came up a few times. The chain employs TRBV29-1 and TRBJ1-4; D is ambiguous. The CDR3 is 13 amino acids. CDR1 and CDR2 from the germline V gene are SQVTM and ANQGSEA. V was trimmed by 6 bases and J by 8 bases, leaving 16 bases between them. CDR3 in amino acids: CSVVKRDGEKLFF. DNA for the CDR3: TGCAGCGTCGTGAAAAGAGATGGGGAAAAACTGTTTTTT.

This clonotype was detected many times. The CDR3 nucleotides read TGTGCCAGCAGTTTCCAGCGGGGGGGCAGAGAGACCCAGTACTTC. Amino acid sequence: CASSFQRGGRETQYF. The V and J genes are TRBV28 and TRBJ2-5; 10 bases agree with TRBD2. This CDR3 region has 15 residues. V lost 3 bases to trimming and J lost 4 bases; unmatched junction nucleotides: 5. Germline values: CDR1 MDHEN, CDR2 SYDVKM.

The chain carries TRBV6-5 and TRBJ2-3; D perhaps matches TRBD2 (5 bases). Germline assignment: CDR1 MNHEY and CDR2 SVGAGI. The CDR3 is 15 residues long. The germline V and J ends were trimmed by 7 bases and 4 bases, with 18 bases remaining between them. The CDR3 coding sequence is TGTGCCAGCAAGTTCATTGCGCGCGGGCCAGATACGCAGTATTTT. Its protein is CASKFIARGPDTQYF.

This clonotype was seen at least ten times. CDR3 coding DNA: TGCAGCGTGTTGGGGGTTAGCTCCTACGAGCAGTACTTC. Translated: CSVLGVSSYEQYF. This rearrangement joins TRBV29-1 to TRBJ2-7; D is perhaps TRBD1 or TRBD2 (5 bases each). Germline CDR1 SQVTM, CDR2 ANQGSEA. The CDR3 contains 13 residues. V lost 6 bases to trimming and J lost 0 bases, with 12 bases between them.

The rearrangement uses TRBV29-1 and TRBJ2-7; D gene ambiguous. CDR3 size: 12 residues. The germline V gene encodes CDR1 SQVTM and CDR2 ANQGSEA. V dropped 1 base and J dropped 3 bases, with 7 bases sitting between them. The CDR3 sequence: CSVEGAGYEQYF. CDR3 bases: TGCAGCGTTGAAGGGGCCGGCTACGAGCAGTACTTC.

The chain couples TRBV25-1 to TRBJ2-7; D is perhaps TRBD1 or TRBD2 (5 bases each). The V and J ends lost 8 bases and 0 bases respectively, with 11 bases between them. CDR1 and CDR2 (germline): MGHDK, SYGVNS. CDR3 length: 13 amino acids. The CDR3 nucleotides are TGTGCCAGCTTCGGGACGGGCTCCTACGAGCAGTACTTC. Protein: CASFGTGSYEQYF.

The rearrangement uses TRBV3-1 and TRBJ2-2, with D maybe TRBD1 (6 bases). Germline loops: CDR1 LGHDT, CDR2 YNNKEL (reference sequence). CDR3 size: 14 residues. The V and J ends lost 2 bases and 8 bases respectively, with 12 bases between them. This CDR3 is CASSQTGDRGELFF. DNA for the CDR3: TGTGCCAGCAGCCAAACAGGCGACAGGGGGGAGCTGTTTTTT.

In its sample, this clonotype was seen many times. The rearrangement joins TRBV10-3 to TRBJ1-2; D possibly corresponds to TRBD1 (6 bases). This CDR3 has 13 residues. The V end was cut by 5 bases, the J end by 4 bases, with 11 bases between. Germline assignment: CDR1 ENHRY and CDR2 SYGVKD. CDR3 DNA sequence: TGTGCCATCAGTCAAACGGACAGCTATGGCTACACCTTC. Its translation: CAISQTDSYGYTF.

There are a few counts of this clonotype. This chain joins TRBV5-1 and TRBJ2-7; 7 bases agree with TRBD1. Per the germline V gene, CDR1 is SGHRS and CDR2 is YFSETQ. J lost 5 bases, V lost 3 bases, and 8 bases had no gene match. The CDR3 loop spans 14 amino acids. The CDR3 DNA reads as TGCGCCAGCAGCTGGGGGACAGTAGGTGACGAGCAGTACGTC. It encodes CASSWGTVGDEQYV.